The 11 T cell receptor beta chains listed next were all sequenced from one sample in a study of response to subunit inactivated influenza vaccine. Using its own MiXCR run on the RT-PCR reads, TCRdb lists one record per CDR3 protein. Found here are about 570,000 distinct CDR3 sequences, approximately 10% of them singletons; the top ten hold 9.5% to 11%. These data were also reused for a study on T cells expressing NK-cell markers. That paper adds: What made the TCR beta cDNA was 5'RACE template switching with UMIs.

The input for sequencing was PBMCs from blood, taken on the day of vaccination. Every receptor here comes from a man aged 45-60 years who received an inactivated influenza vaccine.

As DNA, the CDR3 is TGTGCCACCAGTGGTCGGGAAAGGGGCGAGCAGTACTTC. Its protein product is CATSGRERGEQYF. The rearrangement links TRBV24-1 to TRBJ2-7; tentatively, D is TRBD1 or TRBD2 (5 bases each). The V end lost 5 bases, the J end lost 6 bases, and 13 bases lay between the germline ends. Germline-derived CDR1 and CDR2 are KGHDR and SFDVKD. The CDR3 loop spans 13 amino acids.

This clonotype was detected ten times or more. CDR3 loop: CASSSTLGRQNTGELFF. Written as DNA, the CDR3 is TGTGCCAGCAGTTCGACCTTGGGGCGCCAGAACACCGGGGAGCTGTTTTTT. The chain is built from TRBV28 and TRBJ2-2, with D possibly matching TRBD1 (5 bases). Trimming cost V 4 bases and J 1 base, with 16 bases left between them. Germline-derived CDR1 and CDR2 are MDHEN and SYDVKM. The CDR3 consists of 17 residues. The full variable domain, with the rest looked up from reference TRBV28 and TRBJ2-2, is DVKVTQSSRYLVKRTGEKVFLECVQDMDHENMFWYRQDPGLGLRLIYFSYDVKMKEKGDIPEGYSVSREKKERFSLILESASTNQTSMYLCASSSTLGRQNTGELFFGEGSRLTVL.

The CDR3 is CASSYLAGISEQYF. The CDR3 region has the DNA TGTGCCAGCAGCTACCTAGCGGGAATAAGCGAGCAGTACTTC. The rearrangement joins TRBV13 to TRBJ2-7; 9 bases align to TRBD2. V dropped 4 bases and J dropped 6; count of bases not matched to a gene: 7. The CDR3 contains 14 residues. In germline, CDR1 is PRHDT, CDR2 FYEKMQ (reference sequence).

This clonotype was detected a few times. The chain carries TRBV27 and TRBJ2-1; D might be TRBD2 (6 bases). Germline V gives CDR1 MNHEY, CDR2 SMNVEV (reference sequence). Trimming removed 2 bases at V and 4 bases at J, with 15 bases between. The CDR3 has 16 residues. The CDR3, as DNA: TGTGCCAGCAGTTTAAACGGCGGGGACTGGTACAATGAGCAGTTCTTC. Translating it yields CASSLNGGDWYNEQFF.

The sample holds a few counts of this clonotype. The chain couples TRBV2 to TRBJ2-2; TRBD1 is a possible D gene (7 bases). V lost 7 bases, J lost 5 bases, and 17 bases lay in between. From germline, CDR1 is SNHLY and CDR2 FYNNEI. The CDR3 totals 15 residues. The CDR3 coding sequence is TGTGCCAGCAATCAAGGACAGGAGGGAACCGGGGAGCTGTTTTTT. Its translation is CASNQGQEGTGELFF.

This clonotype was picked up a small number of times. This chain connects TRBV11-2 to TRBJ2-4, with D tentatively TRBD1 (6 bases). Germline assignment: CDR1 SGHAT and CDR2 FQNNGV. V dropped 7 bases and J dropped 4 bases, with 11 bases sitting between them. There are 13 residues in the CDR3. The CDR3 is CASTRDTKNIQYF. The CDR3 DNA follows: TGTGCCAGCACCCGGGACACGAAAAACATTCAGTACTTC.

The CDR3 DNA sequence: TGCGCCAGCAGCTTCCTCGGACTAGCGGGAGATCGCGAGCAGTACTTC. This translates into CASSFLGLAGDREQYF. J is TRBJ2-7 and V is TRBV5-1, with 13 bases aligning to TRBD2. Unmatched junction bases numbered 8, after V lost 2 bases and J lost 6 bases. There are 16 residues in the CDR3. The germline CDR1 and CDR2 sequences are SGHRS and YFSETQ.

This clonotype has only a few counts. This chain uses TRBV5-1 with TRBJ2-5, with TRBD1 matching 8 bases. With V trimmed by 3 bases and J by 5 bases, 3 bases remained unmatched. The CDR3 sequence is 13 residues long. Germline V gene sequence: CDR1 SGHRS, CDR2 YFSETQ. CDR3 nucleotide sequence: TGCGCCAGCAGCTCGAACAGGGGGGAGACCCAGTACTTC. It specifies CASSSNRGETQYF.

This clonotype appeared many times. V gene TRBV2 combines with J gene TRBJ2-1, with TRBD1 as a possible D gene (5 bases). The V gene's germline CDR1 is SNHLY and CDR2 FYNNEI. V was shortened by 5 bases and J by 2 bases, with 7 bases between the two germline ends. The CDR3 is 13 residues long. In DNA form, the CDR3 reads TGTGCCAGCAGTAAAGGGGCCTACAATGAGCAGTTCTTC. Its translation is CASSKGAYNEQFF.

This clonotype was seen only a few times. The gene calls are TRBV7-6 and TRBJ2-5, with 8 bases that match TRBD2. Germline loops: CDR1 SGHVS, CDR2 FNYEAQ. The J segment lost 5 bases and the V segment lost 6 bases, leaving 14 bases of the junction unmatched. The CDR3 length is 16 residues. The CDR3 nucleotides read TGTGCCAGCAGTCGCGTGGGTAGCGGGAAGTGGGAGACCCAGTACTTC. Translation gives CASSRVGSGKWETQYF.

The V gene is TRBV12-3 or TRBV12-4, the J gene TRBJ2-5; a possible D gene is TRBD1 (6 bases). The CDR3 is made up of 14 amino acids. V was pared by 5 bases and J by 5 bases, with 15 bases between. CDR3 nucleotide sequence: TGTGCCAGCAGTGGACAACAGGGATACGAGACCCAGTACTTC. It encodes CASSGQQGYETQYF.